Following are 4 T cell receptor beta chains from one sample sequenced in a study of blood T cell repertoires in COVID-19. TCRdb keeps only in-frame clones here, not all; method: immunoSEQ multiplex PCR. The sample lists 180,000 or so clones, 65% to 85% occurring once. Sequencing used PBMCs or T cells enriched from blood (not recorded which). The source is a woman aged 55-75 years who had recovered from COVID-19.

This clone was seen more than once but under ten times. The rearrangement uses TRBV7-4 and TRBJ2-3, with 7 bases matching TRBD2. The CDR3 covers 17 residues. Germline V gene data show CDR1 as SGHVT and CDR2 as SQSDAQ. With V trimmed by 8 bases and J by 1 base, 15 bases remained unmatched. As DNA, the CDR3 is TGTGCCAGCCCCCATAGTGTCCGCGGGGGTTGCACAGATACGCAGTATTTT. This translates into CASPHSVRGGCTDTQYF.

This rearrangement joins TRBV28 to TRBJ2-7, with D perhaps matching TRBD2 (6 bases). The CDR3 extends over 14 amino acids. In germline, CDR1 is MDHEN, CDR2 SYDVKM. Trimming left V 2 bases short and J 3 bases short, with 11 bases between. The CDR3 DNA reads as TGTGCCAGCAGTTTACCTCGGGGGAACTACGAGCAGTACTTC. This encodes CASSLPRGNYEQYF.

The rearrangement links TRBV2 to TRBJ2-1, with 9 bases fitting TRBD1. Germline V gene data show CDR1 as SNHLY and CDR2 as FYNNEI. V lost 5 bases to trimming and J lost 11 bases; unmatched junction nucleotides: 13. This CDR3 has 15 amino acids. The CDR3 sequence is CASSPRPTGGLKQFF. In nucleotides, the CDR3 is TGTGCCAGCAGTCCCCGACCGACAGGGGGGCTGAAGCAGTTCTTC. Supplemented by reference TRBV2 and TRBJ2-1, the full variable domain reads EPEVTQTPSHQVTQMGQEVILRCVPISNHLYFYWYRQILGQKVEFLVSFYNNEISEKSEIFDDQFSVERPDGSNFTLKIRSTKLEDSAMYFCASSPRPTGGLKQFFGPGTRLTVL.

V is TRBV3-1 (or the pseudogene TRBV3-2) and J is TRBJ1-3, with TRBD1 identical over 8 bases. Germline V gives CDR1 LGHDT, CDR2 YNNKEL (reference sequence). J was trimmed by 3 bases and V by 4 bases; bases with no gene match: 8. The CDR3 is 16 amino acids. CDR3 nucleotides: TGTGCCAGCAGCCCAAGGTACGGACAGGGTGGAAACACCATATATTTT. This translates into CASSPRYGQGGNTIYF.